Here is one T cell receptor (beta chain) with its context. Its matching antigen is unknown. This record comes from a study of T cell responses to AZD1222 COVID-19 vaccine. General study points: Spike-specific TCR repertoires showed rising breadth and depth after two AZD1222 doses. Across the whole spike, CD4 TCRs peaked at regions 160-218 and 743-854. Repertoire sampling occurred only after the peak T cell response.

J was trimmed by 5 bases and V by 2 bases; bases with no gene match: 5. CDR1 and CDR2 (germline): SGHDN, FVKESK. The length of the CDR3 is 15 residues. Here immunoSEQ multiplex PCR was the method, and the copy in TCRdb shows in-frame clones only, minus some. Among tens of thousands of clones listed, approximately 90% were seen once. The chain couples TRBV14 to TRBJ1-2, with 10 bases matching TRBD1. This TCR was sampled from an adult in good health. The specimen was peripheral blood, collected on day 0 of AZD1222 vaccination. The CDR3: CASSQPGQGLYGYTF. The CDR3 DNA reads TGTGCCAGCAGCCAACCGGGACAGGGGTTGTATGGCTACACCTTC.